This note documents a single TCR beta chain sequence. The antigen is unknown. The V end lost 0 bases, the J end lost 1 base, and 9 bases lay between the germline ends. This CDR3 spans 15 amino acids. Germline CDR1 and CDR2: MNHNS and SASEGT. Isolated RNA was reverse transcribed into cDNA used as the sequencing template. The repertoire was sequenced with immunoSEQ multiplex PCR; TCRdb's copy has only in-frame clones and lacks some. This sample has over 95,000 clones, with 41% found just once. The entry originates in a study of CD8+ T cells in alopecia areata. Study as a whole: Patients in the treated group were given tofacitinib by mouth, 5 to 10 mg twice a day.

Study-wide results and caveats: Patients displayed less clarity in TCR sharing than mice, a finding possibly related to HLA.

The clonotype originates from a human donor with alopecia areata. Sequencing input: CD4+ T cells sorted from blood. The chain employs TRBV6-1 and TRBJ1-2; D perhaps matches TRBD1 (5 bases). CDR3 sequence reads: CASSEANRHNYGYTF. In DNA form, the CDR3 reads TGTGCCAGCAGTGAAGCCAACAGGCATAACTATGGCTACACCTTC.